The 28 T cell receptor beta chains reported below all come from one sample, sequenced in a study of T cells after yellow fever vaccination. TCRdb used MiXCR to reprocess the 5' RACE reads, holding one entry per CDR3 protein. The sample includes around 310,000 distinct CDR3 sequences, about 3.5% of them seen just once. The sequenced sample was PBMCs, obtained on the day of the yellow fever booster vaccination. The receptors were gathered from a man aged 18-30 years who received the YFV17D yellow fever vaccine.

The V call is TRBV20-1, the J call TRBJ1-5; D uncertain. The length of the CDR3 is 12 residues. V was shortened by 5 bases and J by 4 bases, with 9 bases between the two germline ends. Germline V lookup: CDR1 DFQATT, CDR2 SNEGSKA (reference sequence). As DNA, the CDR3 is TGCAGTGCTCTGACGGATAATCAGCCCCAGCATTTT. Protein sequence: CSALTDNQPQHF.

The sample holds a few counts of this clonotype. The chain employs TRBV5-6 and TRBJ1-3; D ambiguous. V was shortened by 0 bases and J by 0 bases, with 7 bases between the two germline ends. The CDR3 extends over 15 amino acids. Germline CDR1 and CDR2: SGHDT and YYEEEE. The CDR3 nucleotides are TGTGCCAGCAGCTTGGCCTGGAACTCTGGAAACACCATATATTTT. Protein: CASSLAWNSGNTIYF.

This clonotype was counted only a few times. DNA for the CDR3: TGTGCCAGCAGCATTCCGGGACAGGGGCACGGAGGGCAGTTCTTC. Translation gives CASSIPGQGHGGQFF. The chain couples TRBV7-9 to TRBJ2-1; 10 nucleotides agree with TRBD1. With V trimmed by 5 bases and J by 12 bases, 13 bases remained unmatched. The V gene's germline CDR1 is SEHNR and CDR2 FQNEAQ (reference sequence). The CDR3 loop spans 15 amino acids.

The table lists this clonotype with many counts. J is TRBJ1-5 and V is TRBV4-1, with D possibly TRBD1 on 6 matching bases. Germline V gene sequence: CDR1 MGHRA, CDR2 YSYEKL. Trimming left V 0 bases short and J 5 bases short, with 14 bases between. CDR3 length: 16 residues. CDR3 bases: TGCGCCAGCAGCCAAGACTTGGACAGCCAACATCAGCCCCAGCATTTT. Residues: CASSQDLDSQHQPQHF.

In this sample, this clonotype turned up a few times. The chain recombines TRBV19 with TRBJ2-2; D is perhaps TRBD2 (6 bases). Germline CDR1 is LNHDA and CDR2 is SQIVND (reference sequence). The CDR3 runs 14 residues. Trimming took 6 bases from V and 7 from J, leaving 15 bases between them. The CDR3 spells CASSARGSGGELFF. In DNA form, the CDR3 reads TGTGCCAGTAGCGCCCGGGGGAGCGGCGGGGAGCTGTTTTTT.

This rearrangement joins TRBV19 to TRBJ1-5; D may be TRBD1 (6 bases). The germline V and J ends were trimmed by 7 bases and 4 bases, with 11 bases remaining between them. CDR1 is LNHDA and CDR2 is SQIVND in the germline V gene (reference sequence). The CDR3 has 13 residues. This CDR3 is CASTDRRNQPQHF. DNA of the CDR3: TGTGCCAGTACGGACAGAAGGAATCAGCCCCAGCATTTT. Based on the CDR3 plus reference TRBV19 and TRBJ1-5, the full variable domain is DGGITQSPKYLFRKEGQNVTLSCEQNLNHDAMYWYRQDPGQGLRLIYYSQIVNDFQKGDIAEGYSVSREKKESFPLTVTSAQKNPTAFYLCASTDRRNQPQHFGDGTRLSIL.

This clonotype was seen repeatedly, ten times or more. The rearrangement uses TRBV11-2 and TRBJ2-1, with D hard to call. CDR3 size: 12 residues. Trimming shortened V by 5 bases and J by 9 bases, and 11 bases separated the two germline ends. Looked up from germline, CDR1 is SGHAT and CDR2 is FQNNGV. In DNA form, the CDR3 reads TGTGCCAGCAGCCTACGCCCTAGTGAGCAGTTCTTC. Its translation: CASSLRPSEQFF.

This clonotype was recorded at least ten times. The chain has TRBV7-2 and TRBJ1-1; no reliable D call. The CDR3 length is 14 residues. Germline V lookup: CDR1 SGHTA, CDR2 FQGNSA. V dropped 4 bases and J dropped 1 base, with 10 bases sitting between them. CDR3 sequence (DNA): TGTGCCAGCAGCTCCGATAGAGGGAACACTGAAGCTTTCTTT. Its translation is CASSSDRGNTEAFF.

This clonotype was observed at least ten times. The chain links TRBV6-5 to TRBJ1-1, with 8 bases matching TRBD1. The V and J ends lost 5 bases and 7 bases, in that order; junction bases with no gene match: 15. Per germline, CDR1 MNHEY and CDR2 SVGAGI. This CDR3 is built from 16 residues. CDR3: CASSPLEGTGLDEAFF. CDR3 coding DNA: TGTGCCAGCAGTCCCCTTGAGGGGACAGGTTTAGATGAAGCTTTCTTT.

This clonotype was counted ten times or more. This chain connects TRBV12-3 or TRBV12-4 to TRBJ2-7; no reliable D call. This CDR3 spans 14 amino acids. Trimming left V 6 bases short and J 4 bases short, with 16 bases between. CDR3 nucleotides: TGTGCCAGCAGCTTAATAGACATCTCTTACGAGCAGTACTTC. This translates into CASSLIDISYEQYF.

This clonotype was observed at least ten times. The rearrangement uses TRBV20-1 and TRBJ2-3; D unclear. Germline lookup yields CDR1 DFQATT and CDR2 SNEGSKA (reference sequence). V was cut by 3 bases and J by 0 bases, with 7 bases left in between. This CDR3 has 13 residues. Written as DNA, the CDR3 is TGCAGTGCTAGCCTAGGGAGCACAGATACGCAGTATTTT. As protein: CSASLGSTDTQYF.

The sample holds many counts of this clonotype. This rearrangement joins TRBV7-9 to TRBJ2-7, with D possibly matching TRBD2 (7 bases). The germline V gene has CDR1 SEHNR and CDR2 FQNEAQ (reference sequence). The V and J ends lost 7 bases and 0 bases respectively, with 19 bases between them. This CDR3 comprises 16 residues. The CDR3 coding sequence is TGTGCCAGCATCCAGGTGGGGGGGGGCAACTCCTACGAGCAGTACTTC. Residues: CASIQVGGGNSYEQYF. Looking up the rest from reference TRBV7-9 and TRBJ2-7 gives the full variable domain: DTGVSQNPRHKITKRGQNVTFRCDPISEHNRLYWYRQTLGQGPEFLTYFQNEAQLEKSRLLSDRFSAERPKGSFSTLEIQRTEQGDSAMYLCASIQVGGGNSYEQYFGPGTRLTVT.

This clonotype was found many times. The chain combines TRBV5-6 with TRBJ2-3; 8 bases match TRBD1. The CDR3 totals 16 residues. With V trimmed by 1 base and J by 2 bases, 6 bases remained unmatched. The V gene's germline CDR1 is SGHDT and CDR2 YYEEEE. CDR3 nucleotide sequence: TGTGCCAGCAGCTTGTTCGCAGGGGGCATCACAGATACGCAGTATTTT. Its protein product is CASSLFAGGITDTQYF.

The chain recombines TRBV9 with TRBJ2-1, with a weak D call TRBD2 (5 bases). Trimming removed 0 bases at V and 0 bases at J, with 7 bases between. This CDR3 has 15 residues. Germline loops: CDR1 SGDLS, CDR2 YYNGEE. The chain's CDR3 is CASSVAGFSYNEQFF. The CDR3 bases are TGTGCCAGCAGCGTAGCGGGATTCTCCTACAATGAGCAGTTCTTC.

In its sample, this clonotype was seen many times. As DNA, the CDR3 is TGTGCCAGCAGTGAGGGGGCCTACAATGAGCAGTTCTTC. As protein: CASSEGAYNEQFF. The genes are TRBV6-1 and TRBJ2-1, with D tentatively TRBD1 or TRBD2 (5 bases each). Germline assignment: CDR1 MNHNS and CDR2 SASEGT. Trimming removed 3 bases at V and 2 bases at J, with 5 bases between. The CDR3 runs 13 residues.

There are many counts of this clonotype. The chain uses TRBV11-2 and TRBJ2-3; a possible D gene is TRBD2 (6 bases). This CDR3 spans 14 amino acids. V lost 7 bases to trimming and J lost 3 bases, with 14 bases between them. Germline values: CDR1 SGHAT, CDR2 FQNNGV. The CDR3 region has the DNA TGTGCCAGCAACCGGGGGTGGGTTACAGATACGCAGTATTTT. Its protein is CASNRGWVTDTQYF.

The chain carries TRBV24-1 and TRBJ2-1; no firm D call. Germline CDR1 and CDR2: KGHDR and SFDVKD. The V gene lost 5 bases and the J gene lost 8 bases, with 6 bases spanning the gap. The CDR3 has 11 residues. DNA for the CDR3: TGTGCCACCAGTGCCGGCGATGAGCAGTTCTTC. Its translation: CATSAGDEQFF.

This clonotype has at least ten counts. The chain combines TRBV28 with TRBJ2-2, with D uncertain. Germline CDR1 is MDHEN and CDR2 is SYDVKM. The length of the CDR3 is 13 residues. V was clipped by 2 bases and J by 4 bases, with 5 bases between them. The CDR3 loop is CASSLRTTGELFF. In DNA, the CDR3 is TGTGCCAGCAGTTTAAGGACCACCGGGGAGCTGTTTTTT.

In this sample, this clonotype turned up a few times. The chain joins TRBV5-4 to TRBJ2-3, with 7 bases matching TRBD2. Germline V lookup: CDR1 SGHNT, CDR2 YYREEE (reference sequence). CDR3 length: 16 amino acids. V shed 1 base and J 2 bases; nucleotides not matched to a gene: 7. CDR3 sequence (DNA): TGTGCCAGCAGCTTGAAAGAACGGGGGGACACAGATACGCAGTATTTT. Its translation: CASSLKERGDTDTQYF. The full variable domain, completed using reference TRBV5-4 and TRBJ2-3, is ETGVTQSPTHLIKTRGQQVTLRCSSQSGHNTVSWYQQALGQGPQFIFQYYREEENGRGNFPPRFSGLQFPNYSSELNVNALELDDSALYLCASSLKERGDTDTQYFGPGTRLTVL.

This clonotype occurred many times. The CDR3 region is CASSAYLAGGSYEQFF. CDR3 sequence (DNA): TGTGCCAGCAGCGCGTACCTAGCGGGGGGTAGCTATGAGCAGTTCTTC. This chain joins TRBV2 and TRBJ2-1; 11 bases align to TRBD2. After removal of 6 bases from V and 8 bases from J, the junction contained 12 bases not matched to a gene. The CDR3 runs to 16 residues. The germline gives CDR1 SNHLY, CDR2 FYNNEI.

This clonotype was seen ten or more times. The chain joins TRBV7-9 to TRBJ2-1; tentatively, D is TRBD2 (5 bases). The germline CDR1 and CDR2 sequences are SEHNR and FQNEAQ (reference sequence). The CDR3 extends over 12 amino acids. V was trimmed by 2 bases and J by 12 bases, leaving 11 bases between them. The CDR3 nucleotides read TGTGCCAGCAGCTTAAGAGGGCATTCGCAGTTCTTC. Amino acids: CASSLRGHSQFF. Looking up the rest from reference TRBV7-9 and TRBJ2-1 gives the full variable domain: DTGVSQNPRHKITKRGQNVTFRCDPISEHNRLYWYRQTLGQGPEFLTYFQNEAQLEKSRLLSDRFSAERPKGSFSTLEIQRTEQGDSAMYLCASSLRGHSQFFGPGTRLTVL.

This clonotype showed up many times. In DNA, the CDR3 is TGTGCCAGCAGCTTAGAAGGGTGGTCAACTGAAGCTTTCTTT. It codes for CASSLEGWSTEAFF. V is TRBV7-2 and J is TRBJ1-1; no clear D. The germline gives CDR1 SGHTA, CDR2 FQGNSA. Trimming removed 1 base from V and 5 bases from J, with 11 bases in between. The CDR3 totals 14 residues.

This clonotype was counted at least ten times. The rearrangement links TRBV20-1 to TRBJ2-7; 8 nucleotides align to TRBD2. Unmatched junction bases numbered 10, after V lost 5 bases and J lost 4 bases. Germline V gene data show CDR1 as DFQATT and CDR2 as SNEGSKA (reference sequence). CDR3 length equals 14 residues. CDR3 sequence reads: CSARRSGGDYEQYV. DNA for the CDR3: TGCAGTGCTCGTAGAAGCGGGGGAGATTACGAGCAGTACGTC.

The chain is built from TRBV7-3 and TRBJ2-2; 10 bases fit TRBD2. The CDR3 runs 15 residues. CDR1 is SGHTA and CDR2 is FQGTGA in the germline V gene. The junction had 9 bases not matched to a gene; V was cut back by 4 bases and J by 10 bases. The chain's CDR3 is CASSSRLAGVEELFF. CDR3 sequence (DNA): TGTGCCAGCAGCTCGCGGCTAGCGGGGGTCGAGGAGCTGTTTTTT.

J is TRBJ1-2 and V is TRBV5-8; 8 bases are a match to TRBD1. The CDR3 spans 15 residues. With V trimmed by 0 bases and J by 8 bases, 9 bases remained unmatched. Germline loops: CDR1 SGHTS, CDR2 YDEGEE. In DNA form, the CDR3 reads TGTGCCAGCAGCTTGGAATCCAGGGGGCGCGAAGGCTACACCTTC. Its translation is CASSLESRGREGYTF.

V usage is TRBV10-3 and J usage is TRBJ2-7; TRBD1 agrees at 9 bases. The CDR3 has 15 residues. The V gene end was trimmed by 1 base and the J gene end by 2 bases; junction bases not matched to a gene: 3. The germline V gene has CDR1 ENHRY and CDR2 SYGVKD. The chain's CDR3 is CAISEWDRVTYEQYF. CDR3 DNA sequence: TGTGCCATCAGTGAGTGGGACAGGGTGACCTACGAGCAGTACTTC.

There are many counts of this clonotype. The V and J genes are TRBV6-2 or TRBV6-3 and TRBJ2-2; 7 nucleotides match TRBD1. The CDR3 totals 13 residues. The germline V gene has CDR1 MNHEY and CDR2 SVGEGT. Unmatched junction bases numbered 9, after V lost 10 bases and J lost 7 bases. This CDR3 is CATERGRSGELFF. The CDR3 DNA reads TGTGCCACCGAGAGGGGGCGGAGCGGGGAGCTGTTTTTT.

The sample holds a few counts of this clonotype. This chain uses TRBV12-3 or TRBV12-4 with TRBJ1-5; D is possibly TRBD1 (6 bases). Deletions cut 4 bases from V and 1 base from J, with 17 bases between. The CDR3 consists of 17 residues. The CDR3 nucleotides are TGTGCCAGCAGTTATCTCCGGAACAGGGTGAGCAATCAGCCCCAGCATTTT. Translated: CASSYLRNRVSNQPQHF.